One sample yielded the 32 T cell receptor beta chains listed below, sequenced in a study of beta chain features in type 1 diabetes. Expressed TCRB transcripts were sequenced, since all the RNA that had been isolated was reverse transcribed. Assay used: immunoSEQ multiplex PCR; TCRdb lists only in-frame clones, some missing. The sample shows some 270,000 clones, 13% to 15% of them seen only once. Sequencing was carried out using naive CD4+ T cells from blood. The receptor set was obtained from a middle-aged woman in good health.

The V and J genes are TRBV7-2 and TRBJ2-5, with no clear D. The CDR3 is 14 amino acids. The germline V and J ends were trimmed by 4 bases and 4 bases, with 13 bases remaining between them. Germline V gene sequence: CDR1 SGHTA, CDR2 FQGNSA. For the CDR3, the DNA is TGTGCCAGCAGCTCAAGATCGAGCGCAGAGACCCAGTACTTC. Protein sequence: CASSSRSSAETQYF.

This clone turned up a few times. V is TRBV18 and J is TRBJ2-2, with D tentatively TRBD2 (6 bases). Between the trimmed V and J ends, which lost 3 bases and 13 bases, there was a span of 18 bases. Looked up from germline, CDR1 is KGHSH and CDR2 is LQKENI. The CDR3 has 14 amino acids. The CDR3 nucleotides read TGTGCCAGCTCACCGGGGGGACTGACCGGAGGGCTGTTTTTT. Amino acids: CASSPGGLTGGLFF.

The chain uses TRBV28 and TRBJ1-4; possible D gene TRBD1, 5 bases. CDR3 length equals 15 residues. V was trimmed by 4 bases and J by 7 bases, leaving 16 bases between them. In germline, CDR1 is MDHEN, CDR2 SYDVKM. The CDR3 DNA is TGTGCCAGCAGTTCGAGAGTCCGGAGGGGTGAAAAACTGTTTTTT. This translates into CASSSRVRRGEKLFF.

This clone was seen more than once but under ten times. Sequence at one end of the junction differs from germline and may be a read error. CDR3 sequence: CASSLARAGTMKTEAFF. In nucleotides, the CDR3 is TGTGCCAGCAGCTTAGCGCGGGCAGGGACTATGAAGACTGAAGCTTTCTTT. The chain is built from TRBV7-8 and TRBJ1-1; a possible D gene is TRBD1 (5 bases). Per germline, CDR1 SGHVS and CDR2 FQNEAQ. CDR3 length equals 17 residues.

This clone was observed a few times. The chain is built from TRBV29-1 and TRBJ1-1; unclear D gene. The V end lost 2 bases, the J end lost 0 bases, and 7 bases lay between the germline ends. The CDR3 totals 13 residues. Looked up from germline, CDR1 is SQVTM and CDR2 is ANQGSEA. CDR3 nucleotide sequence: TGCAGCGTTGAAAGTCACTTGAACACTGAAGCTTTCTTT. Protein sequence: CSVESHLNTEAFF.

This clone came up a few times. The rearrangement links TRBV6-1 to TRBJ2-5; 9 bases match TRBD2. This CDR3 is 16 amino acids long. V lost 1 base to trimming and J lost 5 bases; unmatched junction nucleotides: 8. The V gene's germline CDR1 is MNHNS and CDR2 SASEGT. The chain's CDR3 is CASSEEGGGAVETQYF. CDR3 nucleotides: TGTGCCAGCAGTGAAGAGGGCGGGGGGGCGGTGGAGACCCAGTACTTC.

This clone has a handful of counts. This chain uses TRBV14 with TRBJ2-7, with TRBD2 as a possible D gene (8 bases). V was cut by 0 bases and J by 6 bases, with 18 bases left in between. The CDR3 sequence is 16 residues long. Looked up from germline, CDR1 is SGHDN and CDR2 is FVKESK. The CDR3 here is CASSQDSGDRRLEQYF. CDR3 nucleotides: TGTGCCAGCAGCCAAGATAGCGGGGACAGACGGCTCGAGCAGTACTTC.

The V call is TRBV5-8, the J call TRBJ2-7, with 8 positions matching TRBD2. Germline-derived CDR1 and CDR2 are SGHTS and YDEGEE. The ends lost 4 bases at V and 4 bases at J; junction bases unmatched: 10. The CDR3 runs 15 residues. The DNA of the CDR3 is TGTGCCAGCAGCCCCCGACTAGCGCGGGGTTACGAGCAGTACTTC. Encoded protein: CASSPRLARGYEQYF.

This clone turned up a few times. The chain recombines TRBV5-4 with TRBJ2-3; 8 bases are shared with TRBD1. The CDR3 loop spans 14 amino acids. Germline V gene data show CDR1 as SGHNT and CDR2 as YYREEE (reference sequence). V was pared by 2 bases and J by 4 bases, with 3 bases of the junction left unmatched. The CDR3 coding sequence is TGTGCCAGCAGCTTTGGACAGGGACCAGATACGCAGTATTTT. Protein product: CASSFGQGPDTQYF.

V usage is TRBV5-1 and J usage is TRBJ2-3; 9 nucleotides line up with TRBD2. V lost 8 bases, J lost 5 bases, and 12 bases stayed unmatched. Germline CDR1 is SGHRS and CDR2 is YFSETQ. This CDR3 has 15 amino acids. DNA for the CDR3: TGCGCCAGTACCGCGGGACTAGCAGGCCGAGATACGCAGTATTTT. Residues: CASTAGLAGRDTQYF.

The chain couples TRBV7-8 to TRBJ2-7; 11 nucleotides line up with TRBD2. The J segment lost 3 bases and the V segment lost 1 base, leaving 11 bases of the junction unmatched. CDR3 length equals 18 residues. Per germline, CDR1 SGHVS and CDR2 FQNEAQ. DNA of the CDR3: TGTGCCAGCAGCTTAGTGGTAGCGGGGGGGCTCGACCGCTACGAGCAGTACTTC. Its translation: CASSLVVAGGLDRYEQYF.

The chain combines TRBV9 with TRBJ2-3, with D perhaps matching TRBD1 (5 bases). Germline loops: CDR1 SGDLS, CDR2 YYNGEE. The CDR3 is 14 amino acids. Trimming shortened V by 0 bases and J by 8 bases, and 13 bases separated the two germline ends. The CDR3 loop reads CASSVEGGAGTQYF. The CDR3 DNA reads TGTGCCAGCAGCGTAGAGGGTGGGGCAGGTACGCAGTATTTT.

This clone has more than one count but fewer than ten. The chain carries TRBV15 and TRBJ2-1, with 12 positions matching TRBD2. The J segment lost 4 bases and the V segment lost 4 bases, leaving 2 bases of the junction unmatched. CDR1 and CDR2 from the germline V gene are LNHNV and YYDKDF (reference sequence). The CDR3 is made up of 15 amino acids. The DNA for the CDR3 is TGTGCCACCAGCAAACTAGCGGGGGGATACAATGAGCAGTTCTTC. Translation gives CATSKLAGGYNEQFF.

Only a few counts were recorded for this clone. The chain couples TRBV5-1 to TRBJ2-5, with a possible D match to TRBD1 (6 bases). Per the germline V gene, CDR1 is SGHRS and CDR2 is YFSETQ. The germline V and J ends were trimmed by 4 bases and 4 bases, with 20 bases remaining between them. The CDR3 is made up of 16 amino acids. In DNA form, the CDR3 reads TGCGCCAGCAGCCCCTCCGGGACACTAAATCCAGAGACCCAGTACTTC. Residues: CASSPSGTLNPETQYF.

The gene calls are TRBV2 and TRBJ2-5; D gene unclear. Trimming shortened V by 2 bases and J by 0 bases, and 7 bases separated the two germline ends. This CDR3 region has 14 residues. CDR1 and CDR2 from the germline V gene are SNHLY and FYNNEI. The CDR3 DNA follows: TGTGCCAGCAGTGAATTAGTGTACCAAGAGACCCAGTACTTC. As protein: CASSELVYQETQYF.

The genes are TRBV2 and TRBJ1-5, with TRBD1 as a possible D gene (5 bases). Germline CDR1 SNHLY, CDR2 FYNNEI. V dropped 6 bases and J dropped 3 bases, with 12 bases sitting between them. CDR3 length: 14 amino acids. The CDR3 spells CASRAGQINQPQHF. In nucleotides, the CDR3 is TGTGCCAGCAGAGCCGGACAAATCAATCAGCCCCAGCATTTT.

This clone turned up a few times. This sequence joins TRBV19 and TRBJ1-2; 9 nucleotides match TRBD1. The CDR3 spans 15 residues. Germline V CDR1 and CDR2: LNHDA, SQIVND (reference sequence). Trimming removed 6 bases from V and 2 bases from J; junction bases left unmatched: 7. CDR3 bases: TGTGCCAGTAGCACTGGACAGGGGCCCAACTATGGCTACACCTTC. Translating it yields CASSTGQGPNYGYTF.

J is TRBJ1-2 and V is TRBV11-2; no clear D gene. The CDR3 is made up of 13 amino acids. V lost 5 bases, J lost 1 base, and 8 bases lay in between. The germline V gene encodes CDR1 SGHAT and CDR2 FQNNGV. The CDR3 bases are TGTGCCAGCAGCCCGGGGTTTAACTATGGCTACACCTTC. It yields the protein CASSPGFNYGYTF.

V usage is TRBV15 and J usage is TRBJ2-5, with 15 positions matching TRBD2. V was clipped by 2 bases and J by 5 bases; unmatched bases: 3. Germline values: CDR1 LNHNV, CDR2 YYDKDF (reference sequence). The CDR3 consists of 16 residues. As DNA, the CDR3 is TGTGCCACCAGCAGATACGGACTAGCGGGGGGGGAGACCCAGTACTTC. It is translated as CATSRYGLAGGETQYF. The full variable domain, in which reference TRBV15 and TRBJ2-5 provide the parts outside the CDR3, is DAMVIQNPRYQVTQFGKPVTLSCSQTLNHNVMYWYQQKSSQAPKLLFHYYDKDFNNEADTPDNFQSRRPNTSFCFLDIRSPGLGDTAMYLCATSRYGLAGGETQYFGPGTRLLVL.

This clone occurred a few times. The genes are TRBV9 and TRBJ2-3; 9 bases agree with TRBD2. The V segment lost 5 bases and the J segment 6 bases; nucleotides outside the gene matches: 13. The CDR3 contains 16 residues. Germline CDR1 is SGDLS and CDR2 is YYNGEE. The CDR3 bases are TGTGCCAGCAGTCCCACCCTGGCGGGGGGGTCCGATACGCAGTATTTT. Protein sequence: CASSPTLAGGSDTQYF.

This clone showed up just a few times. V usage is TRBV18 and J usage is TRBJ2-1; 7 bases line up with TRBD1. CDR3 length: 14 residues. Per germline, CDR1 KGHSH and CDR2 LQKENI. The V gene end was trimmed by 4 bases and the J gene end by 7 bases; junction bases not matched to a gene: 7. CDR3: CASSLGQVRNEQFF. DNA of the CDR3: TGTGCCAGCTCACTCGGACAGGTTAGGAATGAGCAGTTCTTC. The full variable domain, with the rest looked up from reference TRBV18 and TRBJ2-1, is NAGVMQNPRHLVRRRGQEARLRCSPMKGHSHVYWYRQLPEEGLKFMVYLQKENIIDESGMPKERFSAEFPKEGPSILRIQQVVRGDSAAYFCASSLGQVRNEQFFGPGTRLTVL.

This clone was observed a few times. This chain joins TRBV5-4 and TRBJ2-3, with TRBD2 as a possible D gene (6 bases). The CDR3 contains 13 residues. The germline CDR1 and CDR2 sequences are SGHNT and YYREEE (reference sequence). Between the trimmed V and J ends, which lost 4 bases and 9 bases, there was a span of 15 bases. As DNA, the CDR3 is TGTGCCAGCAGCCCCAATGGGGGGACGACGCAGTATTTT. This codes for CASSPNGGTTQYF.

On this clone: A junction boundary mismatches the germline segment, possibly from a read error. This chain joins TRBV11-2 and TRBJ2-4, with TRBD2 matching over 8 bases. This CDR3 has 16 amino acids. Germline V gene lookup returns CDR1 SGHAT and CDR2 FQNNGV. The CDR3 nucleotides are TGTGCCAGCAGTCCCAGCGGGGGTCGAGCCAAACACATTCAGTACTTC. The encoded protein is CASSPSGGRAKHIQYF. The full variable domain, rest sourced from reference TRBV11-2 and TRBJ2-4, is EAGVAQSPRYKIIEKRQSVAFWCNPISGHATLYWYQQILGQGPKLLIQFQNNGVVDDSQLPKDRFSAERLKGVDSTLKIQPAKLEDSAVYLCASSPSGGRAKHIQYFGAGTRLSVL.

This clone was counted between two and nine times. This rearrangement joins TRBV7-9 to TRBJ1-5, with 10 bases fitting TRBD1. V was clipped by 3 bases and J by 6 bases; unmatched bases: 5. This CDR3 contains 15 residues. Germline values: CDR1 SEHNR, CDR2 FQNEAQ (reference sequence). The CDR3 protein is CASSLGDRGGQPQHF. CDR3 nucleotides: TGTGCCAGCAGCTTGGGGGACAGGGGCGGTCAGCCCCAGCATTTT. The full variable domain, rest sourced from reference TRBV7-9 and TRBJ1-5, is DTGVSQNPRHKITKRGQNVTFRCDPISEHNRLYWYRQTLGQGPEFLTYFQNEAQLEKSRLLSDRFSAERPKGSFSTLEIQRTEQGDSAMYLCASSLGDRGGQPQHFGDGTRLSIL.

The genes are TRBV7-9 and TRBJ1-2; no definite D call. The germline CDR1 and CDR2 sequences are SEHNR and FQNEAQ (reference sequence). Trimming took 1 base from V and 5 from J, leaving 5 bases between them. The CDR3 runs to 12 residues. For the CDR3, the DNA is TGTGCCAGCAGCTTAGGGCAGTATGGCTACACCTTC. This codes for CASSLGQYGYTF.

This clone was detected a few times. V and J are TRBV6-5 and TRBJ2-7; 7 nucleotides line up with TRBD1. Trimming removed 0 bases from V and 3 bases from J; junction bases left unmatched: 5. CDR1 and CDR2 (germline): MNHEY, SVGAGI. This CDR3 contains 15 residues. The CDR3 here is CASSYSPDRIYEQYF. As DNA, the CDR3 is TGTGCCAGCAGTTACTCTCCGGACAGGATCTACGAGCAGTACTTC.

The chain carries TRBV19 and TRBJ2-5, with a possible D match to TRBD2 (5 bases). The CDR3 has 16 amino acids. The V end lost 1 base, the J end lost 1 base, and 13 bases lay between the germline ends. Germline V lookup: CDR1 LNHDA, CDR2 SQIVND (reference sequence). The DNA of the CDR3 is TGTGCCAGTAGTATAGCCGCGATAGCGATCCAAGAGACCCAGTACTTC. This codes for CASSIAAIAIQETQYF.

The chain carries TRBV7-2 and TRBJ2-4; 7 nucleotides align to TRBD2. The CDR3 has 15 amino acids. Looked up from germline, CDR1 is SGHTA and CDR2 is FQGNSA. V lost 3 bases to trimming and J lost 4 bases; unmatched junction nucleotides: 6. The CDR3 DNA reads as TGTGCCAGCAGCTTTGGGGGGGTGGAAAAAAACATTCAGTACTTC. Amino acid sequence: CASSFGGVEKNIQYF.

This chain links TRBV19 with TRBJ1-3; D is unclear. V shed 3 bases and J shed 3 bases, with 9 bases lying between them. Germline V gene sequence: CDR1 LNHDA, CDR2 SQIVND (reference sequence). This CDR3 has 14 residues. The DNA for the CDR3 is TGTGCCAGTAGTATCCGAATCAGTGGAAACACCATATATTTT. Its translation is CASSIRISGNTIYF.

This clone was seen only a few times. The rearrangement uses TRBV6-5 and TRBJ1-5; D gene unclear. This CDR3 has 14 amino acids. Germline V gives CDR1 MNHEY, CDR2 SVGAGI. V was cut by 0 bases and J by 3 bases, with 6 bases left in between. CDR3 loop: CASSYSLHNQPQHF. The DNA for the CDR3 is TGTGCCAGCAGTTACTCGTTACACAATCAGCCCCAGCATTTT.

This chain links TRBV5-4 with TRBJ2-3, with 9 bases fitting TRBD2. V lost 4 bases to trimming and J lost 2 bases; unmatched junction nucleotides: 11. This CDR3 is 17 amino acids long. Germline CDR1 reads SGHNT; CDR2 reads YYREEE (reference sequence). This CDR3 is CASSPPEASGVTDTQYF. For the CDR3, the DNA is TGTGCCAGCAGCCCCCCCGAAGCTAGCGGGGTCACAGATACGCAGTATTTT.

This clone turned up a few times. The chain employs TRBV11-2 and TRBJ1-2; D perhaps matches TRBD1 (5 bases). CDR1 and CDR2 (germline): SGHAT, FQNNGV. V was shortened by 5 bases and J by 3 bases, with 19 bases between the two germline ends. This CDR3 is built from 16 residues. The CDR3 protein is CASSPSGESGYYGYTF. CDR3 nucleotides: TGTGCCAGCAGCCCCTCGGGGGAATCGGGATACTATGGCTACACCTTC.